The 7 T cell receptor beta chains below were found in one sample sequenced in a study of early T cells in non-severe SARS-CoV-2 infection. Each CDR3 protein is one row after TCRdb ran MiXCR on the 5' RACE reads. Of more than 65,000 distinct CDR3 sequences listed, approximately 13% are singletons. Sequencing was carried out using whole blood. These receptors were obtained from an adult who was a healthcare worker with PCR-confirmed SARS-CoV-2 infection or an uninfected control (not recorded which).

The chain carries TRBV4-2 and TRBJ2-3; D is perhaps TRBD1 or TRBD2 (7 bases each). Germline CDR1 reads LGHNA; CDR2 reads YNFKEQ. V was cut by 4 bases and J by 3 bases, with 17 bases left in between. The CDR3 is made up of 16 amino acids. The CDR3 nucleotides are TGTGCCAGCAGCCCAGGGGGGGGATTTGGTACAGATACGCAGTATTTT. Its translation: CASSPGGGFGTDTQYF.

This clonotype was picked up many times. V and J are TRBV2 and TRBJ2-2, with TRBD2 as a possible D gene (5 bases). This CDR3 comprises 14 residues. Looked up from germline, CDR1 is SNHLY and CDR2 is FYNNEI. Between the trimmed V and J ends, which lost 11 bases and 7 bases, there was a span of 20 bases. This CDR3 reads CAGGDGVMGGELFF. The CDR3 bases are TGTGCCGGAGGTGACGGAGTCATGGGCGGGGAGCTGTTTTTT.

In its sample, this clonotype was seen many times. This rearrangement joins TRBV6-6 to TRBJ2-1; TRBD2 matches 7 bases. Per the germline V gene, CDR1 is MNHNY and CDR2 is SVGAGI (reference sequence). J gave up 10 bases and V 2 bases, and 8 bases lay outside the gene matches. CDR3 length: 14 amino acids. As DNA, the CDR3 is TGTGCCAGCAGTTACCCAGGGTCAGCGGGGGAGCAGTTCTTC. Amino acid sequence: CASSYPGSAGEQFF.

This clonotype was detected a few times. One junction end disagrees with the germline gene, perhaps due to a read error. The chain recombines TRBV7-2 with TRBJ1-3; D gene unclear. Germline loops: CDR1 SGHTA, CDR2 FQGNSA. This CDR3 is 14 amino acids long. Here the CDR3 reads CASSREVSENTIYF. The CDR3 bases are TGTGCCAGCAGCCGCGAGGTCTCTGAAAACACCATATATTTT.

A word on this clonotype: A much larger clone differs by one base, so this may be a read error. This chain joins TRBV20-1 and TRBJ2-1, with D possibly being TRBD1 (6 bases). Germline V gene lookup returns CDR1 DFQATT and CDR2 SNEGSKA (reference sequence). This CDR3 has 14 residues. CDR3 coding DNA: TGCAGTGCTAGAGAGGGAACAGGGCGCAATGAGCAGATCTTC. Translating gives CSAREGTGRNEQIF.

This clonotype was seen a handful of times. The chain combines TRBV2 with TRBJ2-1; the D gene is possibly TRBD1 (5 bases). The CDR3 extends over 13 amino acids. V was trimmed by 2 bases and J by 9 bases, leaving 11 bases between them. CDR1 is SNHLY and CDR2 is FYNNEI in the germline V gene. This CDR3 is CASSESYRGEQFF. The CDR3 nucleotides are TGTGCCAGCAGTGAATCGTATAGGGGTGAGCAGTTCTTC.

This clonotype was observed a handful of times. The rearrangement uses TRBV29-1 and TRBJ1-4, with D possibly being TRBD1 (5 bases). V shed 7 bases and J shed 7 bases, with 16 bases lying between them. CDR1 is SQVTM, CDR2 ANQGSEA, per germline. The CDR3 contains 13 residues. The CDR3, as DNA: TGCAGCGCCCGCTGGGGGGGTCCTGAAAAACTGTTTTTT. It codes for CSARWGGPEKLFF.